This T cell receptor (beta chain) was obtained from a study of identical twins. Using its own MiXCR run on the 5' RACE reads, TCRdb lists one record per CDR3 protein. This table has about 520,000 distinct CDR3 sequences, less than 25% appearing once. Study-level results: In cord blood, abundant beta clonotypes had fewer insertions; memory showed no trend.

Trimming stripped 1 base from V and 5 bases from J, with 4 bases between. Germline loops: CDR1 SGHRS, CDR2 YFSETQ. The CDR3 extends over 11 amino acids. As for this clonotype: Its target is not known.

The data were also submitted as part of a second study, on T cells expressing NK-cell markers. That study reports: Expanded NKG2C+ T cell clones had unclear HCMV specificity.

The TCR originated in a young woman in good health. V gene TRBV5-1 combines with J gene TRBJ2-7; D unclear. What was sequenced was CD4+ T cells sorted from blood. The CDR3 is CASSLWDEQYF. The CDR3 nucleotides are TGCGCCAGCAGCTTGTGGGACGAGCAGTACTTC.